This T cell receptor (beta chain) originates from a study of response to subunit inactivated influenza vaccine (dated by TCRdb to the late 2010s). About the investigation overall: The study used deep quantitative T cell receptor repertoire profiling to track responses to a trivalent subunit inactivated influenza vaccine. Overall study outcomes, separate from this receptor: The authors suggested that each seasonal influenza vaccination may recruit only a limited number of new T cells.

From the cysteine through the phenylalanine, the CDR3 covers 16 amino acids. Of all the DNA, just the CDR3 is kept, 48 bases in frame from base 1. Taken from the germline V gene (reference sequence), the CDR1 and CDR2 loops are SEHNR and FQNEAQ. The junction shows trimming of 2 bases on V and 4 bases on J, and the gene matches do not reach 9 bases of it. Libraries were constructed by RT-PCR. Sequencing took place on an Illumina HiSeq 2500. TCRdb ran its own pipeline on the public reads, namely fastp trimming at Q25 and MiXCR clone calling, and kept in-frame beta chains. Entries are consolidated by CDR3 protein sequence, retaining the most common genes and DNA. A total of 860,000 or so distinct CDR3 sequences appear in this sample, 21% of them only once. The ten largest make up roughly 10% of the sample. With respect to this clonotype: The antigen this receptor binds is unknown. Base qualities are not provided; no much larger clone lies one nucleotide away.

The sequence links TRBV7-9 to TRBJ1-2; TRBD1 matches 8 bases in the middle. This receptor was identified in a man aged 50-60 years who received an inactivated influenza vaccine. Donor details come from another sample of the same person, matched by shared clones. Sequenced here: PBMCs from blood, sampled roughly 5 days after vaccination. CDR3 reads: CASSLPTGAAVYGYTF. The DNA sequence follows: TGTGCCAGCAGCTTACCGACAGGGGCAGCCGTCTATGGCTACACCTTC.